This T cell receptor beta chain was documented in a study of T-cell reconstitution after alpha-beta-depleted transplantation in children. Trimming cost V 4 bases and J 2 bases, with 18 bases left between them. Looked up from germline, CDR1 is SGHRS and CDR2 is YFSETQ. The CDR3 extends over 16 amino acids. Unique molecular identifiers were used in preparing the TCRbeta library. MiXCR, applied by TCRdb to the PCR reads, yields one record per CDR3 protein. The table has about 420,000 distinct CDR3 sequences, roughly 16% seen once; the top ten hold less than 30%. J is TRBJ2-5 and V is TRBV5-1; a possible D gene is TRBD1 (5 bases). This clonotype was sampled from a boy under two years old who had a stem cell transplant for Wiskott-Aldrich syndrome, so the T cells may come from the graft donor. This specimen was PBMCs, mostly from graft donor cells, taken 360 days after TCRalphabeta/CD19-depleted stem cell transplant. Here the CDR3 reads CASSGAAGAVQETQYF. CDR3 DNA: TGCGCCAGCAGCGGGGCCGCCGGTGCAGTACAAGAGACCCAGTACTTC.